A selection of T cell receptor beta chains follows, all from one sample in a study of memory CD4+ T cells and cytomegalovirus serostatus. Here immunoSEQ multiplex PCR was the method, and the copy in TCRdb shows in-frame clones only, minus some. The sample lists about 42,000 clones; roughly 78% were seen once. Sequenced sample: memory CD4+ T cells from blood. Receptor source: an adult in good health and CMV-seronegative. The CDR3 runs from the conserved cysteine through the conserved F or W. D genes are given only for firm matches. Only some rows state a clone size, as once, few, many or a class for expanded clones.

clone_size: -
d_call: -
v_call: TRBV7-2
j_call: TRBJ1-3
cdr3_aa: CASSLNPGVTGNTIYF
cdr3_nt: TGTGCCAGCAGCTTAAATCCAGGGGTAACTGGAAACACCATATATTTT

clone_size: -
d_call: TRBD1
v_call: TRBV30
j_call: TRBJ1-1
cdr3_aa: CACLAGTALNTEAFF
cdr3_nt: TGTGCCTGCCTAGCCGGGACAGCATTGAACACTGAAGCTTTCTTT

clone_size: -
d_call: TRBD2
v_call: TRBV30
j_call: TRBJ2-5
cdr3_aa: CAWGPPTSVMGETQYF
cdr3_nt: TGTGCCTGGGGGCCCCCGACTAGCGTCATGGGGGAGACCCAGTACTTC

clone_size: -
d_call: -
v_call: TRBV2
j_call: TRBJ2-7
cdr3_aa: CASALSYTREQYF
cdr3_nt: TGTGCCAGCGCCTTGAGCTATACCCGCGAGCAGTACTTC

clone_size: -
d_call: TRBD1
v_call: TRBV30
j_call: TRBJ1-1
cdr3_aa: CAWRAPDRGRSSEAFF
cdr3_nt: TGTGCCTGGAGGGCACCCGACAGGGGAAGAAGTTCTGAAGCTTTCTTT

clone_size: -
d_call: TRBD2
v_call: TRBV30
j_call: TRBJ2-3
cdr3_aa: CAWSVPSGGASDTQYF
cdr3_nt: TGTGCCTGGAGTGTACCTAGCGGGGGGGCTTCAGATACGCAGTATTTT

clone_size: -
d_call: TRBD1
v_call: TRBV5-4
j_call: TRBJ1-1
cdr3_aa: CASSPLGQSRGKAFF
cdr3_nt: TGTGCCAGCAGCCCCCTGGGACAGTCGAGGGGAAAAGCTTTCTTT

clone_size: -
d_call: -
v_call: TRBV9
j_call: TRBJ2-2
cdr3_aa: CASRNRANTGELFF
cdr3_nt: TGTGCCAGCAGGAATCGCGCGAACACCGGGGAGCTGTTTTTT

clone_size: -
d_call: TRBD2
v_call: TRBV19
j_call: TRBJ2-2
cdr3_aa: CASSGSGTSGYTGELFF
cdr3_nt: TGTGCCAGTAGTGGCTCCGGGACTAGCGGCTACACCGGGGAGCTGTTTTTT

clone_size: -
d_call: -
v_call: TRBV11-2
j_call: TRBJ1-5
cdr3_aa: CASSLEEDQPQHF
cdr3_nt: TGTGCCAGCAGCTTAGAGGAAGATCAGCCCCAGCATTTT

clone_size: -
d_call: TRBD1
v_call: TRBV5-8
j_call: TRBJ1-5
cdr3_aa: CASRYRGSDNQPQHF
cdr3_nt: TGTGCCAGCCGCTACAGGGGATCGGATAATCAGCCCCAGCATTTT

clone_size: medium-sized
d_call: -
v_call: TRBV30
j_call: TRBJ1-1
cdr3_aa: CALERDGPAFF
cdr3_nt: TGTGCCCTGGAACGGGACGGTCCAGCTTTCTTT

clone_size: -
d_call: TRBD2
v_call: TRBV7-3
j_call: TRBJ2-3
cdr3_aa: CASSLMGRGSANTQYF
cdr3_nt: TGTGCCAGCAGCTTAATGGGGCGGGGGAGCGCAAATACGCAGTATTTT

clone_size: once
d_call: TRBD2
v_call: TRBV7-2
j_call: TRBJ2-7
cdr3_aa: CASRPGGAGLLDEQYF
cdr3_nt: TGTGCCAGCAGACCGGGGGGAGCGGGTCTTTTGGACGAGCAGTACTTC

clone_size: -
d_call: TRBD2
v_call: TRBV15
j_call: TRBJ2-1
cdr3_aa: CATSRVGGGAGNEQFF
cdr3_nt: TGTGCCACCAGCAGAGTGGGCGGGGGGGCCGGCAATGAGCAGTTCTTC

clone_size: -
d_call: -
v_call: TRBV7-2
j_call: TRBJ2-5
cdr3_aa: CASSPGQETETQYF
cdr3_nt: TGTGCCAGCAGCCCGGGCCAAGAGACGGAGACCCAGTACTTC

clone_size: few
d_call: -
v_call: TRBV5-1
j_call: TRBJ1-3
cdr3_aa: CASSLAGQPSGNTIYF
cdr3_nt: TGCGCCAGCAGCTTGGCCGGGCAGCCGTCTGGAAACACCATATATTTT

clone_size: -
d_call: -
v_call: TRBV28
j_call: TRBJ1-2
cdr3_aa: CASSLPGTVGVYGYTF
cdr3_nt: TGTGCCAGCAGTTTACCAGGGACGGTCGGGGTATATGGCTACACCTTC

clone_size: -
d_call: TRBD2
v_call: TRBV30
j_call: TRBJ2-3
cdr3_aa: CAWSGGGTGYRSDTQYF
cdr3_nt: TGTGCCTGGAGTGGGGGGGGGACCGGGTATCGGTCAGATACGCAGTATTTT

clone_size: -
d_call: -
v_call: TRBV7-2
j_call: TRBJ1-2
cdr3_aa: CASSLGGQPAYGYTF
cdr3_nt: TGTGCCAGCAGCTTAGGGGGGCAGCCCGCCTATGGCTACACCTTC

clone_size: few
d_call: TRBD1
v_call: TRBV5-1
j_call: TRBJ1-1
cdr3_aa: CASSQGVGNTEAFF
cdr3_nt: TGCGCCAGCAGCCAGGGGGTAGGGAACACTGAAGCTTTCTTT

clone_size: once
d_call: -
v_call: TRBV7-3
j_call: TRBJ1-1
cdr3_aa: CASSPAEFTEAFF
cdr3_nt: TGTGCCAGCAGCCCCGCCGAGTTCACTGAAGCTTTCTTT

clone_size: few
d_call: TRBD1
v_call: TRBV25-1
j_call: TRBJ2-7
cdr3_aa: CASSDSGQGDYEQYF
cdr3_nt: TGTGCCAGCAGCGACTCGGGACAGGGGGACTACGAGCAGTACTTC

clone_size: few
d_call: TRBD1
v_call: TRBV6-5
j_call: TRBJ1-5
cdr3_aa: CASTPRPETGTQHF
cdr3_nt: TGTGCCAGCACCCCAAGGCCCGAGACAGGGACCCAGCATTTT

clone_size: -
d_call: TRBD1
v_call: TRBV6-5
j_call: TRBJ1-2
cdr3_aa: CASSADRAYGYTF
cdr3_nt: TGTGCCAGCAGCGCAGACAGGGCCTATGGCTACACCTTC

clone_size: -
d_call: -
v_call: TRBV18
j_call: TRBJ1-5
cdr3_aa: CASSPGPWGNSNQPQHF
cdr3_nt: TGTGCCAGCTCACCAGGCCCTTGGGGGAATAGCAATCAGCCCCAGCATTTT

clone_size: once
d_call: TRBD2
v_call: TRBV4-1
j_call: TRBJ2-7
cdr3_aa: CASSRAGLAAPYEQYF
cdr3_nt: TGCGCCAGCAGCCGTGCGGGACTAGCGGCCCCATACGAGCAGTACTTC

clone_size: -
d_call: TRBD1
v_call: TRBV11-3
j_call: TRBJ2-3
cdr3_aa: CASSLGTGVGTDTQYF
cdr3_nt: TGTGCCAGCAGCCTCGGGACAGGGGTCGGCACAGATACGCAGTATTTT

clone_size: once
d_call: -
v_call: TRBV11-1
j_call: TRBJ2-4
cdr3_aa: CASSFDGSNIQYF
cdr3_nt: TGTGCCAGCAGCTTTGACGGATCAAACATTCAGTACTTC

clone_size: medium-sized
d_call: TRBD2
v_call: TRBV19
j_call: TRBJ2-1
cdr3_aa: CASSIRGVGEQFF
cdr3_nt: TGTGCCAGTAGTATCCGGGGGGTTGGTGAGCAGTTCTTC

clone_size: -
d_call: -
v_call: TRBV6-4
j_call: TRBJ1-5
cdr3_aa: CASSATSNQPQHF
cdr3_nt: TGTGCCAGCAGCGCCACAAGCAATCAGCCCCAGCATTTT